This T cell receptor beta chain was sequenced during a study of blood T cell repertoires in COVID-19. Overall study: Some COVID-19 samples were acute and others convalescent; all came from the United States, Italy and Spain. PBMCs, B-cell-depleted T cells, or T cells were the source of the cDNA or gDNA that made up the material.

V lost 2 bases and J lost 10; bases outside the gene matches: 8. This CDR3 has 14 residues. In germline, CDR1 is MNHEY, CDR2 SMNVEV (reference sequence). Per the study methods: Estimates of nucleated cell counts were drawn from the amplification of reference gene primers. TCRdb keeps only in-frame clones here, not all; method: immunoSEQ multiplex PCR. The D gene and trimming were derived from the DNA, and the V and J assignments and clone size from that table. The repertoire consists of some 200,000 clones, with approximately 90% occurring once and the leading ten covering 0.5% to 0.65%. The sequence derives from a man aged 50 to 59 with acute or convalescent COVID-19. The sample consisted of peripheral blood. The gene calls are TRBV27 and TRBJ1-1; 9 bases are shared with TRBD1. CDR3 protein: CASSLDRDRVGAFF. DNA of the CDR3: TGTGCCAGCAGTTTAGACAGGGACAGGGTGGGAGCTTTCTTT.